These 29 T cell receptor beta chains share one sample of origin, sequenced in a study of tumor and adjacent non-tumor tissue in lung cancer. The template was RNA from unsorted bulk tissue. The normal lung tissue was taken more than 3 cm from the tumor edge. The library came from three nested PCR rounds adapted from ARM-PCR protocols. A single record per CDR3 protein comes from TCRdb applying MiXCR to the multiplex PCR reads. The table lists about 75,000 distinct CDR3 sequences, approximately 71% of them singletons, with about 30% in the top ten. The sequencing sample was made of distant non-tumor lung tissue. The receptors stem from a woman between 45 and 65 years old with non-small cell lung cancer.

As concerns this clonotype: At one end, the junction sequence differs from germline, possibly due to a read error. The genes are TRBV6-2 or TRBV6-3 and TRBJ1-1; a weak D match, TRBD1 (5 bases). This CDR3 is 13 amino acids long. The germline V gene has CDR1 MNHEY and CDR2 SVGEGT. The CDR3 nucleotides are TGCGCCAGCAGTTACTCGATGGGGACTGAAGCTTTCTTC. This gives the protein CASSYSMGTEAFF.

Regarding this clonotype: This may arise from a read error, as a much more abundant clone is one base away. The gene calls are TRBV20-1 and TRBJ2-1, with D perhaps TRBD2 (5 bases). Trimming left V 7 bases short and J 5 bases short, with 21 bases between. The CDR3 contains 15 residues. Germline V gives CDR1 DFQATT, CDR2 SNEGSKA (reference sequence). The CDR3 region is CSVRPWETAHNEQFF. The DNA for the CDR3 is TGCAGTGTTAGGCCCTGGGAGACGGCACACAATGAGCAGTTCTTC.

The chain links TRBV7-2 to TRBJ2-2, with 8 bases that match TRBD2. With 5 bases clipped from V and 2 bases from J, the junction kept 7 bases outside the gene matches. This CDR3 comprises 16 residues. Germline CDR1 reads SGHTA; CDR2 reads FQGNSA. The CDR3 bases are TGTGCCAGCAGCCCCAGACTAGCGATAAACACCGGGGAGCTGTTTTTT. Translation: CASSPRLAINTGELFF.

Only one count was recorded for this clonotype. The conserved phenylalanine or tryptophan normally closing the CDR3 is absent here, so this likely arose from a read error. It is unclear where the CDR3 begins or ends on the DNA, so no DNA is shown, and the CDR3 is as TCRdb lists it. CDR3 amino acids: CASSGTGGEGSYEQYI. This chain uses TRBV5-6 with TRBJ2-7; the table's D call TRBD1 went unverified against the DNA. Inclusive of both ends, the CDR3 amounts to 16 amino acids. The V gene's germline CDR1 is SGHDT and CDR2 YYEEEE.

The chain joins TRBV6-5 to TRBJ2-1, with D perhaps TRBD1 (6 bases). Per germline, CDR1 MNHEY and CDR2 SVGAGI. This CDR3 has 14 amino acids. Trimming cost V 10 bases and J 4 bases, with 17 bases left between them. CDR3 in amino acids: CAKRGLGAYNEQFF. CDR3 coding DNA: TGTGCCAAGAGAGGCTTGGGGGCATACAATGAGCAGTTCTTC.

This clonotype has just a few counts. Given the absence of the conserved phenylalanine or tryptophan at the CDR3 end, a read error is likely. The chain combines TRBV5-6 with TRBJ2-7; D perhaps matches TRBD1 (5 bases). Trimming removed 4 bases at V and 3 bases at J, with 8 bases between. This CDR3 spans 12 amino acids. Germline assignment: CDR1 SGHDT and CDR2 YYEEEE. CDR3 nucleotides: TGTGCCAGCAGCGTCGGACACTACGAGCAGTACTTA. Translating it yields CASSVGHYEQYL.

As for this clonotype: This could be a read error, since a much larger clone is one nucleotide away. The chain recombines TRBV5-4 with TRBJ1-1, with D possibly TRBD1 on 6 matching bases. V was clipped by 0 bases and J by 2 bases, with 17 bases between them. The CDR3 is 17 residues long. In germline, CDR1 is SGHNT, CDR2 YYREEE (reference sequence). In DNA form, the CDR3 reads TGTGCCAGCAGCTTGGCGAGAGGGGGAGAAATAAACACTGAAGCTTTCTTT. Its translation: CASSLARGGEINTEAFF. The variable domain in full, with the rest retrieved from reference TRBV5-4 and TRBJ1-1, is ETGVTQSPTHLIKTRGQQVTLRCSSQSGHNTVSWYQQALGQGPQFIFQYYREEENGRGNFPPRFSGLQFPNYSSELNVNALELDDSALYLCASSLARGGEINTEAFFGQGTRLTVV.

Remarks on this clonotype: This sequence may be a read error, since a much larger clone differs from it by one base. The chain joins TRBV4-1 to TRBJ1-1; D might be TRBD1 (6 bases). In germline, CDR1 is MGHRA, CDR2 YSYEKL. The CDR3 is 16 amino acids. V shed 0 bases and J shed 7 bases, with 18 bases lying between them. The CDR3 DNA reads as TGCGCCAGCAGCCAAGATCCATACAGGGCAAGCATTGAAGCTTTCTTT. The encoded protein is CASSQDPYRASIEAFF.

This clonotype was observed at least ten times. This chain joins TRBV12-5 and TRBJ1-3; D call uncertain. The CDR3 sequence is 18 residues long. Germline V gene lookup returns CDR1 LGHNT and CDR2 FRNRAP. V lost 2 bases, J lost 0 bases, and 17 bases lay in between. CDR3 amino acids: CASGLLRSLAGSGNTIYF. The DNA for the CDR3 is TGTGCTAGTGGTTTGCTCCGATCCCTCGCTGGCTCTGGAAACACCATATATTTT.

This clonotype is a singleton in its sample. No conserved phenylalanine or tryptophan is present at the end of the CDR3, so a read error is the likely explanation. The rearrangement joins TRBV11-2 to TRBJ2-7; 9 positions agree with TRBD2. CDR3 length: 14 amino acids. Germline V lookup: CDR1 SGHAT, CDR2 FQNNGV. CDR3 bases: TGTACCAGCAGCATACTGGCGGGAGGGTACGAGCAGTACTCC. Protein: CTSSILAGGYEQYS.

Concerning this clonotype itself: A much larger clone differs by one base, so this may be a read error. The J gene is TRBJ2-7, the V gene TRBV29-1; 9 bases agree with TRBD1. The CDR3 is 14 amino acids. Looked up from germline, CDR1 is SQVTM and CDR2 is ANQGSEA. The junction had 8 bases not matched to a gene; V was cut back by 0 bases and J by 8 bases. In nucleotides, the CDR3 is TGCAGCGTTGAAGATACAGGACAGGGGAGTAAGCAGTACTTC. It specifies CSVEDTGQGSKQYF.

Concerning this clonotype: Given a much more abundant clone one base away, this may be a read error. The chain has TRBV20-1 and TRBJ1-4; D unclear. V was shortened by 2 bases and J by 1 base, with 20 bases between the two germline ends. The CDR3 has 18 residues. The germline V gene has CDR1 DFQATT and CDR2 SNEGSKA (reference sequence). For the CDR3, the DNA is TGCAGTGCTAGACCCCTCGAGACCTCACTGGGAACTAATGAAAAACTGTTTTTT. Its protein is CSARPLETSLGTNEKLFF.

V usage is TRBV7-3 and J usage is TRBJ2-7; perhaps TRBD2 as D (5 bases). The CDR3 is 15 amino acids. Germline V gene sequence: CDR1 SGHTA, CDR2 FQGTGA. V lost 2 bases and J lost 10, with 21 bases in between. CDR3 sequence (DNA): TGTGCCAGCAGCTTAGGGAGAGTCCCACCGGGCGATCAGTACTTC. Translation gives CASSLGRVPPGDQYF.

Note on this clonotype: This clone may be a read error of a much larger clone one base away. The chain has TRBV6-1 and TRBJ2-3; D possibly corresponds to TRBD1 (6 bases). The CDR3 has 16 amino acids. The V gene lost 0 bases and the J gene lost 4 bases, with 14 bases spanning the gap. The germline gives CDR1 MNHNS, CDR2 SASEGT. DNA of the CDR3: TGTGCCAGCAGTGAAGCGCTTCCACAGGGAGCAGATACGCAGTATTTT. It yields the protein CASSEALPQGADTQYF.

This clonotype was observed at least ten times. The chain couples TRBV10-3 to TRBJ2-7, with 10 bases matching TRBD2. The CDR3 is made up of 16 amino acids. The germline V gene has CDR1 ENHRY and CDR2 SYGVKD. V lost 3 bases, J lost 4 bases, and 9 bases stayed unmatched. CDR3 sequence (DNA): TGTGCCATCAGTGAAGGCTTAGCGGGAGGACTTTACGAGCAGTACTTC. Translating it yields CAISEGLAGGLYEQYF.

V is TRBV28 and J is TRBJ2-1; D gene unclear. CDR1 and CDR2 (germline): MDHEN, SYDVKM. This CDR3 is built from 13 residues. V lost 3 bases to trimming and J lost 8 bases, with 11 bases between them. CDR3 sequence reads: CASSFRRMDEQFF. As DNA, the CDR3 is TGTGCCAGCAGTTTTCGGCGGATGGATGAGCAGTTCTTC.

Regarding this clonotype: One end of the junction is discordant with germline, which a read error may explain. V usage is TRBV6-2 or TRBV6-3 and J usage is TRBJ1-5; TRBD1 is a possible D gene (6 bases). The CDR3 is 14 residues long. Looked up from germline, CDR1 is MNHEY and CDR2 is SVGEGT. CDR3 sequence reads: CTSRPGGANQSHHF. For the CDR3, the DNA is TGTACCAGCAGACCGGGGGGCGCCAATCAGTCCCACCATTTT.

The sample holds a few counts of this clonotype. One junction end does not reproduce the germline sequence, and a read error may be involved. The chain uses TRBV28 and TRBJ2-7, with 9 bases lining up with TRBD2. The V gene's germline CDR1 is MDHEN and CDR2 SYDVKM. CDR3 length: 14 amino acids. Here the CDR3 reads CASSWTSETYERYF. Here the CDR3 DNA reads TGTGCCAGCAGTTGGACTAGCGAGACGTACGAGCGGTACTTC. Looking up the rest from reference TRBV28 and TRBJ2-7 gives the full variable domain: DVKVTQSSRYLVKRTGEKVFLECVQDMDHENMFWYRQDPGLGLRLIYFSYDVKMKEKGDIPEGYSVSREKKERFSLILESASTNQTSMYLCASSWTSETYERYFGPGTRLTVT.

This clonotype was counted a few times. The rearrangement uses TRBV28 and TRBJ2-1; D is undetermined. This CDR3 comprises 12 residues. The V end lost 8 bases, the J end lost 4 bases, and 9 bases lay between the germline ends. The V gene's germline CDR1 is MDHEN and CDR2 SYDVKM. The CDR3 sequence: CASVGGYNEQFF. The CDR3 bases are TGTGCCAGCGTCGGCGGATACAATGAGCAGTTCTTC.

Notes on this clonotype: Given a much more abundant clone one base away, this may be a read error. The V call is TRBV6-6, the J call TRBJ2-7; 7 bases line up with TRBD1. The CDR3 is 13 amino acids. Germline trimming cut 5 bases from V and 3 bases from J; bases unmatched to any gene: 4. Germline V gene data show CDR1 as MNHNY and CDR2 as SVGAGI (reference sequence). The CDR3 DNA sequence: TGTGCCAGCAGTATGAGACAGGGCTACGAGCAGTACTTC. Translated, it gives CASSMRQGYEQYF.

The V gene is TRBV6-5, the J gene TRBJ2-1; D is ambiguous. Germline V CDR1 and CDR2: MNHEY, SVGAGI. This CDR3 is 14 amino acids long. For the CDR3, the DNA is TGTGTCAGTAGAGGCTTGGGTGCATACAATGAGCAGTTCTTC. It specifies CVSRGLGAYNEQFF.

In its sample, this clonotype is medium-sized. The genes are TRBV11-2 and TRBJ1-1; no clear D. Deletions cut 2 bases from V and 3 bases from J, with 16 bases between. Germline V lookup: CDR1 SGHAT, CDR2 FQNNGV. The CDR3 has 16 residues. The DNA of the CDR3 is TGTGCCAGCAGCTTACGAGTCGGCCGTGGAGACACTGAAGCTTTCTTT. This gives the protein CASSLRVGRGDTEAFF. The variable domain in full, with the rest retrieved from reference TRBV11-2 and TRBJ1-1, is EAGVAQSPRYKIIEKRQSVAFWCNPISGHATLYWYQQILGQGPKLLIQFQNNGVVDDSQLPKDRFSAERLKGVDSTLKIQPAKLEDSAVYLCASSLRVGRGDTEAFFGQGTRLTVV.

This clonotype has a count of ten or more. The chain has TRBV6-1 and TRBJ1-5; maybe TRBD1 (6 bases). V lost 6 bases to trimming and J lost 0 bases, with 9 bases between them. The CDR3 consists of 14 residues. Germline V CDR1 and CDR2: MNHNS, SASEGT. The CDR3 spells CASRDSYSNQPQHF. The CDR3 DNA sequence: TGTGCCAGCAGGGACAGTTATAGCAATCAGCCCCAGCATTTT.

As regards this clonotype: A clone one base away is much larger, so this may be a read error. This rearrangement joins TRBV20-1 to TRBJ1-1; 7 bases are a match to TRBD1. The CDR3 is 11 residues long. V was pared by 6 bases and J by 10 bases, with 8 bases of the junction left unmatched. Germline-derived CDR1 and CDR2 are DFQATT and SNEGSKA (reference sequence). CDR3 in DNA: TGCAGTGCAGTGAACAGGGGCACAGCTTTCTTT. Encoded protein: CSAVNRGTAFF.

Regarding this clonotype: A read error may explain this, as a much larger clone is one base away. The chain links TRBV4-2 to TRBJ2-2; no firm D call. The CDR3 has 12 amino acids. Germline lookup yields CDR1 LGHNA and CDR2 YNFKEQ. The V and J ends lost 7 bases and 6 bases respectively, with 9 bases between them. The CDR3 loop reads CASNQAPGELFF. In nucleotides, the CDR3 is TGTGCCAGCAACCAGGCCCCCGGGGAGCTGTTTTTT.

Comments on this clonotype: One end of the junction is discordant with germline, which a read error may explain. The rearrangement links TRBV11-2 to TRBJ2-7; D gene uncertain. CDR1 SGHAT and CDR2 FQNNGV come from the germline V gene. This CDR3 is 15 amino acids long. As DNA, the CDR3 is TGTACCAGCAGCTTATCGGGCTGGAACTCCTACGAGCAGTACTTC. Protein sequence: CTSSLSGWNSYEQYF.

Points on this clonotype: Germline is not matched at one junction end, which may reflect a read error. The chain couples TRBV12-3 or TRBV12-4 to TRBJ1-2, with TRBD1 matching over 7 bases. The CDR3 sequence is 13 residues long. The CDR3 region has the DNA TGTGTCAGCAGTATACCAGGGGGGGGTGGCTACACCTTC. Amino acid sequence: CVSSIPGGGGYTF.

With regard to this clonotype: A read error may produce the germline difference seen at one junction end. The rearrangement links TRBV20-1 to TRBJ2-7; D may be TRBD1 (6 bases). There are 13 residues in the CDR3. From germline, CDR1 is DFQATT and CDR2 SNEGSKA (reference sequence). As DNA, the CDR3 is TGTAGTGCTATGCCCCTGGACAGCTACGAGCAGTACTTC. Amino acids: CSAMPLDSYEQYF.

This clonotype is a singleton in its sample. Just one base apart from a much larger clone, this may be a read error. The chain carries TRBV28 and TRBJ2-1; 8 bases are a match to TRBD1. This CDR3 spans 14 amino acids. The ends lost 2 bases at V and 9 bases at J; junction bases unmatched: 6. CDR1 MDHEN and CDR2 SYDVKM come from the germline V gene. The CDR3 bases are TGTGCCAGCAGTTTAGGACAGGGTTTTGGTGAGCAGTTCTTC. Amino acids: CASSLGQGFGEQFF.